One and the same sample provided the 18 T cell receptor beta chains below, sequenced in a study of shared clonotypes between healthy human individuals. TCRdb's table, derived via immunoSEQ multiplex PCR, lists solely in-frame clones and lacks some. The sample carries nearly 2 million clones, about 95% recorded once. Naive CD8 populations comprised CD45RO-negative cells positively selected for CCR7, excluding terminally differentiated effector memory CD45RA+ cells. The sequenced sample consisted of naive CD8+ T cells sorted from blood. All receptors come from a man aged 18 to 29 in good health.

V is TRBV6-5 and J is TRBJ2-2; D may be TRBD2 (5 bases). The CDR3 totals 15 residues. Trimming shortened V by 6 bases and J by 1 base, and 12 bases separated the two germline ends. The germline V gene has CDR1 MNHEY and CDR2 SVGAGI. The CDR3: CASSTGILNTGELFF. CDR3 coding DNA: TGTGCCAGCAGCACGGGGATTTTGAACACCGGGGAGCTGTTTTTT.

The CDR3 DNA follows: TGTGCCAGCAGTGGTTATAGCGGGGTAGTAGACAATGAGCAGTTCTTC. This translates into CASSGYSGVVDNEQFF. V gene TRBV28 combines with J gene TRBJ2-1, with 8 bases lining up with TRBD2. Germline assignment: CDR1 MDHEN and CDR2 SYDVKM. The length of the CDR3 is 16 residues. Unmatched junction bases numbered 11, after V lost 5 bases and J lost 5 bases.

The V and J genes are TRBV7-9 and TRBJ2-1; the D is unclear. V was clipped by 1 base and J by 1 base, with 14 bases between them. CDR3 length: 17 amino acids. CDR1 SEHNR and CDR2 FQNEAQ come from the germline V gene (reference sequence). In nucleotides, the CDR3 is TGTGCCAGCAGCTTAGGCCTATCGGGTGAGTCCTACAATGAGCAGTTCTTC. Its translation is CASSLGLSGESYNEQFF.

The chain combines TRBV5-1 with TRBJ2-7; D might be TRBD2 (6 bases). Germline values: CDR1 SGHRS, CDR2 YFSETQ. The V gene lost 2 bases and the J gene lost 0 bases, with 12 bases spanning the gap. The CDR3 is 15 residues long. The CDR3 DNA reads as TGCGCCAGCAGCTTAGGAGGGGATTTCTCCTACGAGCAGTACTTC. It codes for CASSLGGDFSYEQYF.

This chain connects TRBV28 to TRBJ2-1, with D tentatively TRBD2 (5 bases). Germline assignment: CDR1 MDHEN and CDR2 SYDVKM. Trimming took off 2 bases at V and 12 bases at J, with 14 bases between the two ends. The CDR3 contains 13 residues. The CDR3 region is CASSLSPAGGQFF. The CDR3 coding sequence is TGTGCCAGCAGTTTAAGTCCCGCAGGAGGGCAGTTCTTC. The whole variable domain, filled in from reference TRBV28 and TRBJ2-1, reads DVKVTQSSRYLVKRTGEKVFLECVQDMDHENMFWYRQDPGLGLRLIYFSYDVKMKEKGDIPEGYSVSREKKERFSLILESASTNQTSMYLCASSLSPAGGQFFGPGTRLTVL.

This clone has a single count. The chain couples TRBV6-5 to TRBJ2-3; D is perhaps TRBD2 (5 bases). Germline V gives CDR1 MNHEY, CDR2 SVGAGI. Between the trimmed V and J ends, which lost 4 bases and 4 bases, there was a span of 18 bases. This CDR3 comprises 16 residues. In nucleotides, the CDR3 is TGTGCCAGCAGTTGGTTGAGGGCGGGCGGACCAGATACGCAGTATTTT. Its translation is CASSWLRAGGPDTQYF.

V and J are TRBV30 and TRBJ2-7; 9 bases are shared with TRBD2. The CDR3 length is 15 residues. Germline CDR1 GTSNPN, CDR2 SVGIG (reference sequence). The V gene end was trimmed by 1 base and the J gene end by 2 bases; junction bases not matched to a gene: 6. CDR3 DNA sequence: TGTGCCTGGAGTGCCCTAGCGGGGATCACCTACGAGCAGTACTTC. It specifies CAWSALAGITYEQYF.

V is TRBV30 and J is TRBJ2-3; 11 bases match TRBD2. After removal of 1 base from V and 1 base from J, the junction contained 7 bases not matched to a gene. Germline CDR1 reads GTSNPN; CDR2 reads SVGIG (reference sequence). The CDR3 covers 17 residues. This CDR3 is CAWSELAGAYGTDTQYF. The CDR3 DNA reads TGTGCCTGGAGTGAACTAGCGGGGGCCTACGGCACAGATACGCAGTATTTT. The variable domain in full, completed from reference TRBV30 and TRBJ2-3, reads SQTIHQWPATLVQPVGSPLSLECTVEGTSNPNLYWYRQAAGRGLQLLFYSVGIGQISSEVPQNLSASRPQDRQFILSSKKLLLSDSGFYLCAWSELAGAYGTDTQYFGPGTRLTVL.

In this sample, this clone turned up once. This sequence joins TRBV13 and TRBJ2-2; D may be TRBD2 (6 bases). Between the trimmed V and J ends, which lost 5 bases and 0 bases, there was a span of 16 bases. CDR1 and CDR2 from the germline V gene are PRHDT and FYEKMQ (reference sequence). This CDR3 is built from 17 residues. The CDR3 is CASSPEGGASNTGELFF. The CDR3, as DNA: TGTGCCAGCAGCCCAGAGGGCGGGGCCTCGAACACCGGGGAGCTGTTTTTT.

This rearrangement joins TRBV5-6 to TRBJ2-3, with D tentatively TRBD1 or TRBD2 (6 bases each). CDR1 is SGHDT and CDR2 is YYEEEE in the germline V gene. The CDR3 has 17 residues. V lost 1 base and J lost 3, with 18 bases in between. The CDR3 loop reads CASSLLVLGGTTDTQYF. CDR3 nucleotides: TGTGCCAGCAGCTTGCTCGTATTGGGCGGGACAACAGATACGCAGTATTTT.

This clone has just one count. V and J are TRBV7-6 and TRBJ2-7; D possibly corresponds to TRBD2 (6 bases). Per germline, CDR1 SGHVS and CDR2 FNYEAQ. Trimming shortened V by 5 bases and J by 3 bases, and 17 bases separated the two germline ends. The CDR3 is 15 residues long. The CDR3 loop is CASSRAVGLLYEQYF. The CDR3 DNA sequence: TGTGCCAGCAGCCGGGCCGTGGGACTTCTCTACGAGCAGTACTTC.

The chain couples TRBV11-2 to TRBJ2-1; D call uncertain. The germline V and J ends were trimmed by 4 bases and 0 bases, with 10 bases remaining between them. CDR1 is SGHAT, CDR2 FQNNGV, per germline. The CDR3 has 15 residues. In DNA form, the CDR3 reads TGTGCCAGCAGCTCAGGCTTTAGCTCCTACAATGAGCAGTTCTTC. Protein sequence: CASSSGFSSYNEQFF.

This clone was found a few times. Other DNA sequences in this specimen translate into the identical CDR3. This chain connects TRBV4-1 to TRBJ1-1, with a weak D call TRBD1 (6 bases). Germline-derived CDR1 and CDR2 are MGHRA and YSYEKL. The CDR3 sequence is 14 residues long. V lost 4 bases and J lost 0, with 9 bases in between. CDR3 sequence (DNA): TGCGCCAGCAGCCTAGGACAGCTGAACACTGAAGCTTTCTTT. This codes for CASSLGQLNTEAFF.

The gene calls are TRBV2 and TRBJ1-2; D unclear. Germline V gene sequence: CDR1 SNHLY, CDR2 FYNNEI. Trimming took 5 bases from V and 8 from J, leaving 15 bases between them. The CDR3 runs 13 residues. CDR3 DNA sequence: TGTGCCAGCAGTACCGGGGAGGGCGACGGCTACACCTTC. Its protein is CASSTGEGDGYTF.

CDR3 in amino acids: CASSSQTVNTEAFF. The CDR3 coding sequence is TGTGCCAGCAGTTCTCAGACAGTGAACACTGAAGCTTTCTTT. The chain recombines TRBV27 with TRBJ1-1, with a possible D match to TRBD1 (5 bases). The CDR3 spans 14 residues. Germline V gives CDR1 MNHEY, CDR2 SMNVEV (reference sequence). V shed 4 bases and J shed 0 bases, with 9 bases lying between them.

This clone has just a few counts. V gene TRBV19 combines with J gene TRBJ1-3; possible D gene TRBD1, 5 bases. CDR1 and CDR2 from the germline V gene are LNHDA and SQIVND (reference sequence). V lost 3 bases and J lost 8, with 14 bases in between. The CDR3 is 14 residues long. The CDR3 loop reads CASSIFDSRDTIYF. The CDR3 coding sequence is TGTGCCAGTAGTATTTTTGACAGTCGGGACACCATATATTTT.

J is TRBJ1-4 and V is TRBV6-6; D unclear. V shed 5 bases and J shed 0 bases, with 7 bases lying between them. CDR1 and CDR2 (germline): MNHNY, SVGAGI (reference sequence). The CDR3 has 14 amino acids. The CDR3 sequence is CASSVIATNEKLFF. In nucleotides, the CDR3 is TGTGCCAGCAGTGTGATTGCAACTAATGAAAAACTGTTTTTT.

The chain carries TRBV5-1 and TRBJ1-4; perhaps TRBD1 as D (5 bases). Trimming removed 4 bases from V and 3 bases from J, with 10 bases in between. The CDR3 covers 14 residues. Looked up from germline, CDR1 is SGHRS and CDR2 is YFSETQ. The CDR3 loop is CASSGTDPNEKLFF. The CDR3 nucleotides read TGCGCCAGCAGCGGGACCGATCCTAATGAAAAACTGTTTTTT.